This T cell receptor beta chain was recovered during a study of T-cell memory formation after mild COVID-19. Study background: TCR clusters were mostly confined to one donor each.

Using its own MiXCR run on the 5' RACE reads, TCRdb lists one record per CDR3 protein. Of around 200,000 distinct CDR3 sequences in the sample, about 11% were seen once. This clonotype was found a few times. Its cognate antigen is unknown. Looked up from germline, CDR1 is SGHTA and CDR2 is FQGNSA. The V and J ends lost 3 bases and 6 bases, in that order; junction bases with no gene match: 12. The CDR3 sequence is 16 residues long. Whole-study results and caveats: Cross-reactive memory apparently joined, as some responding clones appeared in pre-infection memory. Clones which contracted sat mainly in CM and EM if CD4+, and in EMRA if CD8+.

This sequence joins TRBV7-2 and TRBJ2-7; 9 bases match TRBD1. This clonotype was sampled from a man between 18 and 35 years old who had mild COVID-19 (a few samples of this study predate the infection). Cell type and time point are not known. The sequenced sample was PBMCs or a T cell subset sorted from them (not recorded which). The CDR3 DNA reads as TGTGCCAGCAGCTTGGGTATCGGGGGACAGGGCCCCGAGCAGTACGTC. Amino acids: CASSLGIGGQGPEQYV.